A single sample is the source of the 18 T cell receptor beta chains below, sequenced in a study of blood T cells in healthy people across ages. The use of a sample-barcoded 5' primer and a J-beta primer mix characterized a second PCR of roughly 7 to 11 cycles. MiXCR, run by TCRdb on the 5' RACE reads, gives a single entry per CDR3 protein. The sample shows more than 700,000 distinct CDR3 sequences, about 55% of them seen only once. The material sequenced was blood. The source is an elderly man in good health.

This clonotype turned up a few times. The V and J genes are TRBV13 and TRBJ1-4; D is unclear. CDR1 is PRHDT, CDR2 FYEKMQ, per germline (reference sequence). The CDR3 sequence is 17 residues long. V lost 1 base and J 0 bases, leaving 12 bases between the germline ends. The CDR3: CASSLEGRSTTNEKLFF. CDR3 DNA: TGTGCCAGCAGCTTAGAGGGCAGATCGACAACTAATGAAAAACTGTTTTTT.

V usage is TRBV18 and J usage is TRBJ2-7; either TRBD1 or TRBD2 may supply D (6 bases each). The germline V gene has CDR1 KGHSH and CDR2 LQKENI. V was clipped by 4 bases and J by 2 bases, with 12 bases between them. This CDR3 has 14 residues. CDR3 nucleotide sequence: TGTGCCAGCTCACATACCCGGGGGCCCTACGAGCAGTACTTC. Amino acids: CASSHTRGPYEQYF.

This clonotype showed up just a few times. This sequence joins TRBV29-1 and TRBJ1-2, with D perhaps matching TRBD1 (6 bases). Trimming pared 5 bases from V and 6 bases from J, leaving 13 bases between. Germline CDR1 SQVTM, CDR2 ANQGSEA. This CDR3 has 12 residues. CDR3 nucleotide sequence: TGCAGCGTTCTAGGGGGGTTTCATGGCTACACCTTC. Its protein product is CSVLGGFHGYTF.

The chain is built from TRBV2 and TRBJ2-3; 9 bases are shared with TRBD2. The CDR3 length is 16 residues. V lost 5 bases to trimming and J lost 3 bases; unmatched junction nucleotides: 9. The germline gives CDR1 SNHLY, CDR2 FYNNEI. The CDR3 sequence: CASSPHSGSPTDTQYF. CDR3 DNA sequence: TGTGCCAGCAGTCCCCATAGCGGGAGCCCTACAGATACGCAGTATTTT.

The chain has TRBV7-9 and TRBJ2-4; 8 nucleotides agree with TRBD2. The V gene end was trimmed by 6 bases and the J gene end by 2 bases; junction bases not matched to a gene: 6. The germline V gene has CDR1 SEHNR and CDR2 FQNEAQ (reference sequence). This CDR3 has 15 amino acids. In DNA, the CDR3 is TGTGCCAGCAGTGACAGCGGGAGCTCCAAAAACATTCAGTACTTC. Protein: CASSDSGSSKNIQYF. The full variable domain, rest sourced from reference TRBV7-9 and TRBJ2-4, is DTGVSQNPRHKITKRGQNVTFRCDPISEHNRLYWYRQTLGQGPEFLTYFQNEAQLEKSRLLSDRFSAERPKGSFSTLEIQRTEQGDSAMYLCASSDSGSSKNIQYFGAGTRLSVL.

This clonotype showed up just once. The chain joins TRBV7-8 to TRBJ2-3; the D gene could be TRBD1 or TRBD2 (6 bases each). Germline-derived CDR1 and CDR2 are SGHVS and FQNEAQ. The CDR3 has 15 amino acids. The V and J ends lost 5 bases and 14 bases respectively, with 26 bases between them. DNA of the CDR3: TGTGCCAGCAGCAATTCGGGGGCCGGTAGGAGATACGCGTATTTT. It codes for CASSNSGAGRRYAYF.

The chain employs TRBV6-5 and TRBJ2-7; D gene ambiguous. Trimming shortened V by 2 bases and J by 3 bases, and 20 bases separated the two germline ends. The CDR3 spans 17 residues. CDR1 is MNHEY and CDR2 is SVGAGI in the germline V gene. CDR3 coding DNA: TGTGCCAGCAGTTACAGGACCCTCCCGAAGATGTTCTACGAGCAGTACTTC. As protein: CASSYRTLPKMFYEQYF.

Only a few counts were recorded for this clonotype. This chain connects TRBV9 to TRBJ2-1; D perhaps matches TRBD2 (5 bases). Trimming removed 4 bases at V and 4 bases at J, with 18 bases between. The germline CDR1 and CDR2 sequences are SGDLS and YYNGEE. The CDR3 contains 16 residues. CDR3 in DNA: TGTGCCAGCAGCTTCCGACCGGAGGTCCCTTACAATGAGCAGTTCTTC. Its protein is CASSFRPEVPYNEQFF.

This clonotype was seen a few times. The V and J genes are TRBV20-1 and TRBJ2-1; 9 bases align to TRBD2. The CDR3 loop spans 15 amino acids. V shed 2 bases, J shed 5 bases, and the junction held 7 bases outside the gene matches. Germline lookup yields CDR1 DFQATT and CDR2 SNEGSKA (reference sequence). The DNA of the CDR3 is TGCAGTGCTAGACCCGGGACTAGCAGAAACAATGAGCAGTTCTTC. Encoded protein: CSARPGTSRNNEQFF.

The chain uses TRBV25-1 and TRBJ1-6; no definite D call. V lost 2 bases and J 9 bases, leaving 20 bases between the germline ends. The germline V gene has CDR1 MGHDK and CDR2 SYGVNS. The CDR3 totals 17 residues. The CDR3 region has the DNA TGTGCCAGCAGTGAAGGAGGCAGGAGCTCTCTAGGTTCACCCCTCCACTTT. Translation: CASSEGGRSSLGSPLHF. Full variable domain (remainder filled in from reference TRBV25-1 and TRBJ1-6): EADIYQTPRYLVIGTGKKITLECSQTMGHDKMYWYQQDPGMELHLIHYSYGVNSTEKGDLSSESTVSRIRTEHFPLTLESARPSHTSQYLCASSEGGRSSLGSPLHFGNGTRLTVT.

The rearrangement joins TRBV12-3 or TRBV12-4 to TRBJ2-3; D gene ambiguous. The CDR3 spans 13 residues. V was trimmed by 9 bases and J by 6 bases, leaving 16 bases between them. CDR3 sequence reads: CASGRVRADTQYF. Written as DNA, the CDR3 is TGTGCCAGTGGCAGAGTCCGGGCGGATACGCAGTATTTT.

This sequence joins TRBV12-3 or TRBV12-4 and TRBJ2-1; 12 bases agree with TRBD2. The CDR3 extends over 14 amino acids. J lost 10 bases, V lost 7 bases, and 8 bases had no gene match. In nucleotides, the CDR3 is TGTGCCAGCACCCTAGCGGGAGGGCCTGGCGAGCAGTTCTTC. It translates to CASTLAGGPGEQFF.

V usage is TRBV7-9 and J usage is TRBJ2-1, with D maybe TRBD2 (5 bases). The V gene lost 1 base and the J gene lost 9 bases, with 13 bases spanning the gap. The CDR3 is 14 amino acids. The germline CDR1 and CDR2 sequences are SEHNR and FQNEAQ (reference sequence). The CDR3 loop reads CASSLEVGVGEQFF. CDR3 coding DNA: TGTGCCAGCAGCTTAGAAGTGGGAGTGGGTGAGCAGTTCTTC. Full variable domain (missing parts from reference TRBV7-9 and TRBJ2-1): DTGVSQNPRHKITKRGQNVTFRCDPISEHNRLYWYRQTLGQGPEFLTYFQNEAQLEKSRLLSDRFSAERPKGSFSTLEIQRTEQGDSAMYLCASSLEVGVGEQFFGPGTRLTVL.

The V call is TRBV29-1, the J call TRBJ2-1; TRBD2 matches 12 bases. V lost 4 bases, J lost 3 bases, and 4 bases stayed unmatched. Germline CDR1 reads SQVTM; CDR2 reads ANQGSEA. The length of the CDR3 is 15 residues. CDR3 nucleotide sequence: TGCAGCGTTGGGCTAGCGGGGGGGAGCTACAATGAGCAGTTCTTC. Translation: CSVGLAGGSYNEQFF.

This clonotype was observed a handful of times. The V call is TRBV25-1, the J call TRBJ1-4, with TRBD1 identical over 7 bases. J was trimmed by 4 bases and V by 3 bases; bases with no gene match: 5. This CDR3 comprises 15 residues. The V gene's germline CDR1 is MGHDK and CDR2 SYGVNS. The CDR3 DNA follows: TGTGCCAGCAGTGAGAGGCCAGGGGGTAATGAAAAACTGTTTTTT. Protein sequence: CASSERPGGNEKLFF.

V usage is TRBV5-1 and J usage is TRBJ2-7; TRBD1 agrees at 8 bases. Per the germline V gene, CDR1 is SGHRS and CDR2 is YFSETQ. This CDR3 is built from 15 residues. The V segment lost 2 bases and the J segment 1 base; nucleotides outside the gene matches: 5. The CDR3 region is CASSFPDRASYEQYF. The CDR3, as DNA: TGCGCCAGCAGCTTCCCGGACAGGGCTTCCTACGAGCAGTACTTC. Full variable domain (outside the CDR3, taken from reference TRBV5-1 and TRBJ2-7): KAGVTQTPRYLIKTRGQQVTLSCSPISGHRSVSWYQQTPGQGLQFLFEYFSETQRNKGNFPGRFSGRQFSNSRSEMNVSTLELGDSALYLCASSFPDRASYEQYFGPGTRLTVT.

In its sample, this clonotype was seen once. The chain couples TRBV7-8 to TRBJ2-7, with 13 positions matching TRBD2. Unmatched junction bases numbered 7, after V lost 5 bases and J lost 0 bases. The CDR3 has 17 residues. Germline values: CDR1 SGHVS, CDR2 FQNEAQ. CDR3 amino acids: CASSPRLAGGNSYEQYF. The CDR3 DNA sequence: TGTGCCAGCAGCCCCCGACTAGCGGGAGGTAACTCCTACGAGCAGTACTTC.

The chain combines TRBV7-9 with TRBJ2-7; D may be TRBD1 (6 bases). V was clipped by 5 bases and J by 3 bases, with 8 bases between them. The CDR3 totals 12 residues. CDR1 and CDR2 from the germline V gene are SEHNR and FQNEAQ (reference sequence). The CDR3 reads CASSRQDYEQYF. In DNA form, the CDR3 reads TGTGCCAGCAGCCGACAGGACTACGAGCAGTACTTC.